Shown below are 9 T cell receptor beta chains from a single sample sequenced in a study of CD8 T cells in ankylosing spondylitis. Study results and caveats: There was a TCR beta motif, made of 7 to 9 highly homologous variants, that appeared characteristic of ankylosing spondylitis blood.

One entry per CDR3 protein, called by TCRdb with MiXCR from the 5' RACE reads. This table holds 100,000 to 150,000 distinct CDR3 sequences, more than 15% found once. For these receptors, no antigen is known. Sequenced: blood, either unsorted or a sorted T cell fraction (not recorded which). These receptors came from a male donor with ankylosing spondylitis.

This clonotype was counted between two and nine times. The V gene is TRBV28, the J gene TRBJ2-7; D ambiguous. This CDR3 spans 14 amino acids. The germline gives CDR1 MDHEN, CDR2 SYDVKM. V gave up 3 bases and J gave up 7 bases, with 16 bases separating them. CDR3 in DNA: TGTGCCAGCAGTTTGAGTGGCAGAGGTGGGGAGCAGTACTTC. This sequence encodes CASSLSGRGGEQYF. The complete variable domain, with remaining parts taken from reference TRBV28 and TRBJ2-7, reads DVKVTQSSRYLVKRTGEKVFLECVQDMDHENMFWYRQDPGLGLRLIYFSYDVKMKEKGDIPEGYSVSREKKERFSLILESASTNQTSMYLCASSLSGRGGEQYFGPGTRLTVT.

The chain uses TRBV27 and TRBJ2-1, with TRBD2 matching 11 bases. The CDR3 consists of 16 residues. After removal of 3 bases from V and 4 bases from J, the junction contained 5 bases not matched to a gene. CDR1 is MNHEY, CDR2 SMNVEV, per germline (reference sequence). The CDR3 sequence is CASSLGLAGGYNEQFF. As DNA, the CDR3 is TGTGCCAGCAGTTTGGGTCTAGCGGGAGGTTACAATGAGCAGTTCTTC.

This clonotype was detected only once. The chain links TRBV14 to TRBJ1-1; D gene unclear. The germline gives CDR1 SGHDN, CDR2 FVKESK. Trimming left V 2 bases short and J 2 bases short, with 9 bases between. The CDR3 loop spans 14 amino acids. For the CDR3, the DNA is TGTGCCAGCAGCCAACGTCACGGTAACACTGAAGCTTTCTTT. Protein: CASSQRHGNTEAFF. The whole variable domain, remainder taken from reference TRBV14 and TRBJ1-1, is EAGVTQFPSHSVIEKGQTVTLRCDPISGHDNLYWYRRVMGKEIKFLLHFVKESKQDESGMPNNRFLAERTGGTYSTLKVQPAELEDSGVYFCASSQRHGNTEAFFGQGTRLTVV.

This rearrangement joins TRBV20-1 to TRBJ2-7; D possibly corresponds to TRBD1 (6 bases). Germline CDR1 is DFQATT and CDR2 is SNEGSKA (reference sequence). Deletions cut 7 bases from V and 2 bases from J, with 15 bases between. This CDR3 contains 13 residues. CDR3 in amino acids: CSVRDTTPYEQYF. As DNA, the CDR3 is TGCAGTGTGAGGGACACAACCCCCTACGAGCAGTACTTC.

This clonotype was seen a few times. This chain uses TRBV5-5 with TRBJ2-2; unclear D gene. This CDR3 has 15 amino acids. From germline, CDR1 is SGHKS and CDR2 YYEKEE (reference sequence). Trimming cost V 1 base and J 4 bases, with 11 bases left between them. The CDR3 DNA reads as TGTGCCAGCAGCTTGTTAGATATAAGCACCGGGGAGCTGTTTTTT. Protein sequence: CASSLLDISTGELFF.

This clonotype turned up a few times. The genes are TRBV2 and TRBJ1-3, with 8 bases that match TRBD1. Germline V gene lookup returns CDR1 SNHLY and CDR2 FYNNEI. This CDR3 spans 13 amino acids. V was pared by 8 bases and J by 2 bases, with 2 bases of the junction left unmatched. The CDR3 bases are TGTGCCAGCGGACAGGGTGCTGGAAACACCATATATTTT. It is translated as CASGQGAGNTIYF.

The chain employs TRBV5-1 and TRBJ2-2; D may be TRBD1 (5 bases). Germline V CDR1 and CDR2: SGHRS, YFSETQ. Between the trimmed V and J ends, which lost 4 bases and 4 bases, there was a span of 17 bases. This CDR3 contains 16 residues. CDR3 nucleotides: TGCGCCAGCAGCGTGTGGGCACAGGTCTTCACCGGGGAGCTGTTTTTT. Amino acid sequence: CASSVWAQVFTGELFF.

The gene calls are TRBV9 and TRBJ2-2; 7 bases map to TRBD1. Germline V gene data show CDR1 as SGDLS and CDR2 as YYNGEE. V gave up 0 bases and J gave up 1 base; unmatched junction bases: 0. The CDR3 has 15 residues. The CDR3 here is CASSVAGGNTGELFF. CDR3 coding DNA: TGTGCCAGCAGCGTAGCAGGGGGGAACACCGGGGAGCTGTTTTTT. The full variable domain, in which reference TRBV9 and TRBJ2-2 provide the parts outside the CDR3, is DSGVTQTPKHLITATGQRVTLRCSPRSGDLSVYWYQQSLDQGLQFLIQYYNGEERAKGNILERFSAQQFPDLHSELNLSSLELGDSALYFCASSVAGGNTGELFFGEGSRLTVL.

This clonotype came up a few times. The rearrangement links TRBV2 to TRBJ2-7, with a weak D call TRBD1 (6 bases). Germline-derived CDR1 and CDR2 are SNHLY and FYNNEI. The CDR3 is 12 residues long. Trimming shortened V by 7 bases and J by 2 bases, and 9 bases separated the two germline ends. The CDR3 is CASTGVPYEQYF. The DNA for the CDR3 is TGTGCCAGCACAGGGGTTCCCTACGAGCAGTACTTC.